This record concerns one TCR beta chain sequence. This sample is part of a study of blood T cell repertoires in COVID-19. Across the whole study: The cDNA or gDNA used as material had been derived from T cells, B-cell-depleted T cells, or PBMCs.

In germline, CDR1 is LNHDA, CDR2 SQIVND (reference sequence). The V end lost 1 base, the J end lost 5 bases, and 17 bases lay between the germline ends. The CDR3 loop spans 16 amino acids. As processed by the authors: Quantification of nucleated cells was approximated via reference gene primer amplification. Libraries were prepared by immunoSEQ multiplex PCR; TCRdb keeps only in-frame clonotypes and omits some of them. The V and J calls and clone size come from that table; D and trimming were worked out from the DNA. Here the sample spans under 90,000 clones, 70% to 90% being singletons. The sequence was obtained from a man aged 60 to 75 with acute or convalescent COVID-19. The chain is built from TRBV19 and TRBJ1-2; a possible D gene is TRBD1 (5 bases). The sequenced sample was peripheral blood. Written as DNA, the CDR3 is TGTGCCAGTAGTATAGGCGGCGGGGCAGCGAGATATGGCTACACCTTC. This gives the protein CASSIGGGAARYGYTF. The full variable domain, rest sourced from reference TRBV19 and TRBJ1-2, is DGGITQSPKYLFRKEGQNVTLSCEQNLNHDAMYWYRQDPGQGLRLIYYSQIVNDFQKGDIAEGYSVSREKKESFPLTVTSAQKNPTAFYLCASSIGGGAARYGYTFGSGTRLTVV.